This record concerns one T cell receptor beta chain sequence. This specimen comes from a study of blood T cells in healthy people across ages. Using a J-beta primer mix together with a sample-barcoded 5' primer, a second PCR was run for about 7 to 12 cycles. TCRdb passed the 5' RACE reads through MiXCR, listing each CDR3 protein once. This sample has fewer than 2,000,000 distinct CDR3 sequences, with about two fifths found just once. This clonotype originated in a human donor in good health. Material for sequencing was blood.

Here the CDR3 DNA reads TGTGCCACCAGAGACAGCTCTAACTATGGCTACACCTTC. This translates into CATRDSSNYGYTF. V gene TRBV15 combines with J gene TRBJ1-2; D is perhaps TRBD1 (5 bases). The CDR3 is 13 amino acids. Germline V gene data show CDR1 as LNHNV and CDR2 as YYDKDF (reference sequence). The germline V and J ends were trimmed by 6 bases and 0 bases, with 8 bases remaining between them.